This entry lists 32 T cell receptor beta chains sequenced from one sample in a study of identical twins. TCRdb fed the 5' RACE reads into MiXCR, producing one record per CDR3 protein. This table has approximately 220,000 distinct CDR3 sequences, 7.5% appearing once. The same data also went into a second study, on yellow fever vaccine responses in identical twins.

Sequences were obtained from memory (CD45RO+) T cells sorted from blood. All receptors derive from a woman aged 18-30 years in good health.

This clonotype came up many times. This rearrangement joins TRBV3-1 to TRBJ2-7; D call uncertain. The CDR3 has 13 amino acids. The V end was cut by 3 bases, the J end by 3 bases, with 9 bases between. Per the germline V gene, CDR1 is LGHDT and CDR2 is YNNKEL (reference sequence). CDR3 region: CASSHGSGYEQYF. CDR3 coding DNA: TGTGCCAGCAGCCACGGGTCCGGCTACGAGCAGTACTTC.

This clonotype was seen ten or more times. The rearrangement uses TRBV12-3 or TRBV12-4 and TRBJ1-1; 7 bases are a match to TRBD1. The CDR3 sequence is 15 residues long. The trim removed 5 bases at V and 1 base at J, leaving 7 bases unmatched. CDR3 in amino acids: CASSPRTGPNTEAFF. CDR3 bases: TGTGCCAGCAGTCCCCGGACAGGTCCGAACACTGAAGCTTTCTTT.

This clonotype was observed at least ten times. The chain links TRBV29-1 to TRBJ1-2; D unclear. The germline CDR1 and CDR2 sequences are SQVTM and ANQGSEA. Trimming removed 0 bases from V and 5 bases from J, with 7 bases in between. The CDR3 has 12 amino acids. The CDR3 is CSVEDKAYGYTF. The CDR3, as DNA: TGCAGCGTTGAAGATAAAGCTTATGGCTACACCTTC.

The table lists this clonotype with many counts. This chain uses TRBV12-3 or TRBV12-4 with TRBJ1-1, with D possibly matching TRBD1 (6 bases). CDR3 length equals 13 residues. With 6 bases removed from V and 11 bases from J, the gap between germline ends came to 19 bases. This CDR3 reads CASSLGQGRMAFF. The CDR3 DNA sequence: TGTGCCAGCAGCCTAGGGCAGGGGAGGATGGCTTTCTTT.

The rearrangement joins TRBV9 to TRBJ2-5; 9 bases are a match to TRBD2. Germline CDR1 SGDLS, CDR2 YYNGEE. The CDR3 is made up of 15 amino acids. J was trimmed by 2 bases and V by 2 bases; bases with no gene match: 4. CDR3 DNA: TGTGCCAGCAGCGTCCCAGCGGGGGGACAAGAGACCCAGTACTTC. This codes for CASSVPAGGQETQYF.

There are many counts of this clonotype. The V and J genes are TRBV20-1 and TRBJ2-1, with 10 bases matching TRBD2. V lost 4 bases, J lost 3 bases, and 9 bases stayed unmatched. Germline V CDR1 and CDR2: DFQATT, SNEGSKA (reference sequence). The CDR3 contains 16 residues. CDR3 sequence (DNA): TGCAGTGCTACCCTCAGCGGGGGGGCAAACTACAATGAGCAGTTCTTC. Amino acid sequence: CSATLSGGANYNEQFF.

The J gene is TRBJ2-5, the V gene TRBV7-2; a possible D gene is TRBD2 (5 bases). Germline loops: CDR1 SGHTA, CDR2 FQGNSA. Trimming took off 5 bases at V and 8 bases at J, with 12 bases between the two ends. The CDR3 contains 12 residues. The CDR3 loop is CASSPRTGTQYF. CDR3 bases: TGTGCCAGCAGCCCACGGACGGGAACCCAGTACTTC.

This clonotype was observed a handful of times. V usage is TRBV12-3 or TRBV12-4 and J usage is TRBJ1-1; D gene ambiguous. Trimming stripped 7 bases from V and 2 bases from J, with 14 bases between. The CDR3 has 14 amino acids. The CDR3 nucleotides read TGTGCCAGCACCCTCTACGCGGACAACACTGAAGCTTTCTTT. Amino acids: CASTLYADNTEAFF.

In this sample, this clonotype turned up a few times. The rearrangement uses TRBV29-1 and TRBJ1-1; possibly TRBD1 for D (5 bases). V lost 2 bases and J lost 3, with 10 bases in between. This CDR3 spans 13 amino acids. Germline loops: CDR1 SQVTM, CDR2 ANQGSEA. This CDR3 is CSVELGGYTEAFF. Here the CDR3 DNA reads TGCAGCGTTGAACTGGGGGGTTACACTGAAGCTTTCTTT.

This clonotype occurred a few times. J is TRBJ1-1 and V is TRBV14, with D possibly TRBD1 on 6 matching bases. Germline V gene lookup returns CDR1 SGHDN and CDR2 FVKESK. The CDR3 sequence is 16 residues long. V gave up 3 bases and J gave up 5 bases, with 19 bases separating them. The CDR3 coding sequence is TGTGCCAGCAGCCATCCCCCGGGACACGCAGGGACTGAAGCTTTCTTT. Amino acids: CASSHPPGHAGTEAFF.

This clonotype was recorded a few times. The rearrangement joins TRBV20-1 to TRBJ2-3; 8 bases match TRBD2. V trimming: 5 bases; J trimming: 6 bases; junction bases outside the gene matches: 13. Per germline, CDR1 DFQATT and CDR2 SNEGSKA (reference sequence). CDR3 length: 15 amino acids. CDR3 bases: TGCAGTGCTCCCCGTCCGGCGGGAGGTCTGGATACGCAGTATTTT. Protein sequence: CSAPRPAGGLDTQYF.

This clonotype was seen a few times. The rearrangement uses TRBV6-2 or TRBV6-3 and TRBJ2-1; no clear D gene. This CDR3 region has 16 residues. V was cut by 5 bases and J by 0 bases, with 14 bases left in between. The V gene's germline CDR1 is MNHEY and CDR2 SVGEGT. The CDR3 nucleotides are TGTGCCAGCAGTCTCCCACTACCTCGCTCCTACAATGAGCAGTTCTTC. This gives the protein CASSLPLPRSYNEQFF.

The V gene is TRBV11-2, the J gene TRBJ2-7; 8 bases are shared with TRBD2. Trimming took 2 bases from V and 3 from J; bases not matched to a gene: 6. Germline CDR1 SGHAT, CDR2 FQNNGV. There are 15 residues in the CDR3. CDR3 nucleotide sequence: TGTGCCAGCAGCTTACGGGGGGGGACCCTCTACGAGCAGTACTTC. Its translation is CASSLRGGTLYEQYF. The full variable domain, with the rest looked up from reference TRBV11-2 and TRBJ2-7, is EAGVAQSPRYKIIEKRQSVAFWCNPISGHATLYWYQQILGQGPKLLIQFQNNGVVDDSQLPKDRFSAERLKGVDSTLKIQPAKLEDSAVYLCASSLRGGTLYEQYFGPGTRLTVT.

This clonotype was counted only a few times. At one boundary the junction diverges from the germline segment, which might be a read error. This chain links TRBV11-2 with TRBJ2-1; D gene unclear. Germline V gene sequence: CDR1 SGHAT, CDR2 FQNNGV. The CDR3 totals 13 residues. The CDR3 nucleotides are TGTGCCAGCAGCTTAGACAGGTCCCACGTGAGGATCTTC. Its translation: CASSLDRSHVRIF.

This clonotype was observed a handful of times. The chain joins TRBV29-1 to TRBJ2-3; D may correspond to TRBD1 or TRBD2 (5 bases each). V shed 5 bases and J shed 0 bases, with 12 bases lying between them. This CDR3 region has 14 residues. Germline CDR1 SQVTM, CDR2 ANQGSEA. The CDR3 spells CSVWDGSSTDTQYF. The CDR3 DNA sequence: TGCAGCGTTTGGGACGGATCTAGCACAGATACGCAGTATTTT.

The sample holds a few counts of this clonotype. The rearrangement joins TRBV2 to TRBJ1-1; D not certain. The V gene's germline CDR1 is SNHLY and CDR2 FYNNEI. V was shortened by 3 bases and J by 1 base, with 9 bases between the two germline ends. The CDR3 consists of 14 residues. The CDR3 DNA reads TGTGCCAGCAGTGAGGTGGCCCCGAACACTGAAGCTTTCTTT. It codes for CASSEVAPNTEAFF.

The sample holds many counts of this clonotype. The chain employs TRBV24-1 and TRBJ2-1, with 9 bases lining up with TRBD2. The CDR3 is 14 amino acids. The germline V gene encodes CDR1 KGHDR and CDR2 SFDVKD. V trimming: 9 bases; J trimming: 3 bases; junction bases outside the gene matches: 5. The CDR3 protein is CATALAGNYNEQFF. In DNA form, the CDR3 reads TGTGCCACCGCCCTAGCGGGAAACTACAATGAGCAGTTCTTC.

This clonotype was counted many times. This chain joins TRBV29-1 and TRBJ1-2, with TRBD1 as a possible D gene (5 bases). V lost 2 bases and J lost 4, with 14 bases in between. CDR3 length: 14 residues. Per the germline V gene, CDR1 is SQVTM and CDR2 is ANQGSEA. CDR3 in DNA: TGCAGCGTTGAACTTGCAGGGTGGACCTATGGCTACACCTTC. Translating gives CSVELAGWTYGYTF.

V is TRBV12-3 or TRBV12-4 and J is TRBJ1-4; D perhaps matches TRBD1 (6 bases). The CDR3 sequence is 14 residues long. Trimming removed 3 bases at V and 8 bases at J, with 13 bases between. The CDR3 reads CASSFGQHEEKLFF. CDR3 sequence (DNA): TGTGCCAGCAGTTTCGGACAGCATGAGGAAAAACTGTTTTTT.

This clonotype has more than one count but fewer than ten. V and J are TRBV6-5 and TRBJ2-7; 8 bases match TRBD2. CDR1 MNHEY and CDR2 SVGAGI come from the germline V gene. This CDR3 contains 15 residues. V trimming: 0 bases; J trimming: 6 bases; junction bases outside the gene matches: 7. CDR3 nucleotides: TGTGCCAGCAGTTACTCGGCGGGAGGCCACCGCGAGCAGTACTTC. Its translation is CASSYSAGGHREQYF.

This clonotype was detected a few times. The chain employs TRBV18 and TRBJ2-3; TRBD1 might be the D (5 bases). The CDR3 sequence is 18 residues long. Germline V lookup: CDR1 KGHSH, CDR2 LQKENI. V dropped 3 bases and J dropped 1 base, with 20 bases sitting between them. The CDR3 loop is CASSPLRQRGMGTDTQYF. In nucleotides, the CDR3 is TGTGCCAGCTCACCCCTAAGACAAAGGGGCATGGGCACAGATACGCAGTATTTT.

The chain has TRBV6-5 and TRBJ2-3; weak D call: TRBD2 (5 bases). This CDR3 has 17 residues. V was shortened by 4 bases and J by 0 bases, with 17 bases between the two germline ends. CDR1 and CDR2 (germline): MNHEY, SVGAGI. The CDR3 DNA is TGTGCCAGCAGTTCACGAACTAGTGGGGATAGCACAGATACGCAGTATTTT. Its protein is CASSSRTSGDSTDTQYF.

The CDR3 DNA reads as TGTGCCAGTAGAAACAGGGGATATTCAGATACGCAGTATTTT. Amino acid sequence: CASRNRGYSDTQYF. The V call is TRBV19, the J call TRBJ2-3, with 7 bases fitting TRBD1. Germline CDR1 reads LNHDA; CDR2 reads SQIVND (reference sequence). This CDR3 comprises 14 residues. Germline trimming cut 6 bases from V and 4 bases from J; bases unmatched to any gene: 7.

This clonotype turned up a few times. This chain links TRBV25-1 with TRBJ2-2; 8 bases agree with TRBD1. The V and J ends lost 0 bases and 8 bases, in that order; junction bases with no gene match: 2. The CDR3 loop spans 14 amino acids. Germline values: CDR1 MGHDK, CDR2 SYGVNS. The CDR3 DNA reads TGTGCCAGCAGTGAATATGGGACAGGTGGGGAGCTGTTTTTT. Amino acids: CASSEYGTGGELFF.

This clonotype was found many times. This chain joins TRBV27 and TRBJ1-5, with 8 bases matching TRBD1. V shed 5 bases and J 5 bases; nucleotides not matched to a gene: 11. CDR3 length: 16 residues. The germline gives CDR1 MNHEY, CDR2 SMNVEV (reference sequence). CDR3 nucleotide sequence: TGTGCCAGCAGTCTCCCGACCGGGACAGGTGATCAGCCCCAGCATTTT. Amino acids: CASSLPTGTGDQPQHF.

This clonotype was recorded at least ten times. The V gene is TRBV12-3 or TRBV12-4, the J gene TRBJ1-5; unclear D gene. The CDR3 totals 15 residues. V lost 0 bases to trimming and J lost 2 bases, with 8 bases between them. In DNA form, the CDR3 reads TGTGCCAGCAGTTTAGCAGGGATGCGCAATCAGCCCCAGCATTTT. This encodes CASSLAGMRNQPQHF.

This clonotype was seen only a few times. The rearrangement joins TRBV7-8 to TRBJ1-5, with TRBD1 matching over 7 bases. The germline CDR1 and CDR2 sequences are SGHVS and FQNEAQ. The V and J ends lost 5 bases and 4 bases, in that order; junction bases with no gene match: 8. This CDR3 contains 15 residues. CDR3 nucleotides: TGTGCCAGCAGCCCACAGGGGAGGTTGAATCAGCCCCAGCATTTT. It is translated as CASSPQGRLNQPQHF.

This clonotype was counted only a few times. The chain carries TRBV7-9 and TRBJ2-7; perhaps TRBD1 as D (6 bases). CDR1 is SEHNR and CDR2 is FQNEAQ in the germline V gene (reference sequence). The CDR3 covers 14 residues. Trimming removed 0 bases at V and 5 bases at J, with 11 bases between. The CDR3 bases are TGTGCCAGCAGCTTAGCACAGGGAAGACACGAGCAGTACTTC. It encodes CASSLAQGRHEQYF.

At least ten counts were recorded for this clonotype. V and J are TRBV20-1 and TRBJ2-7, with 9 bases fitting TRBD1. Looked up from germline, CDR1 is DFQATT and CDR2 is SNEGSKA (reference sequence). This CDR3 spans 14 amino acids. Trimming at V came to 0 bases and at J to 4 bases, leaving 4 bases not matched to a gene. CDR3 nucleotide sequence: TGCAGTGCTAGAGATGGGACAGGGCCTTACGAGCAGTACTTC. Amino acid sequence: CSARDGTGPYEQYF.

Details on this clonotype: At one boundary the junction diverges from the germline segment, which might be a read error. The CDR3 protein is CASSTRDEMDPDTQCF. In nucleotides, the CDR3 is TGTGCCAGCAGCACACGGGACGAGATGGATCCAGATACGCAGTGTTTT. The chain uses TRBV7-9 and TRBJ2-3, with D perhaps matching TRBD1 or TRBD2 (5 bases each). The germline gives CDR1 SEHNR, CDR2 FQNEAQ (reference sequence). The CDR3 contains 16 residues.

In this sample, this clonotype turned up a few times. The chain recombines TRBV12-3 or TRBV12-4 with TRBJ2-5; D may be TRBD2 (5 bases). The CDR3 covers 16 residues. Trimming cost V 1 base and J 5 bases, with 17 bases left between them. CDR3: CASSLGSGGRRETQYF. Written as DNA, the CDR3 is TGTGCCAGCAGTTTAGGTTCTGGAGGCCGGCGGGAGACCCAGTACTTC.

V is TRBV7-9 and J is TRBJ2-3; a weak D match, TRBD1 (6 bases). The CDR3 is 15 amino acids. The V end was cut by 5 bases, the J end by 1 base, with 13 bases between. Germline lookup yields CDR1 SEHNR and CDR2 FQNEAQ (reference sequence). The CDR3, as DNA: TGTGCCAGCAGCCCCACAGGGATCGGCACAGATACGCAGTATTTT. Residues: CASSPTGIGTDTQYF.